Shown below are 17 T cell receptor beta chains from a single sample sequenced in a study of blood T cell repertoires in COVID-19. Profiling relied on immunoSEQ multiplex PCR, and the TCRdb table lists in-frame clones only, not all of them. The sample lists about 330,000 clones, over 75% occurring once. The sample taken for sequencing was PBMCs or T cells enriched from blood (not recorded which). These receptors came from a man in his thirties or forties who had recovered from COVID-19.

V usage is TRBV27 and J usage is TRBJ2-1; D is unclear. The germline V and J ends were trimmed by 5 bases and 0 bases, with 14 bases remaining between them. This CDR3 comprises 16 residues. Germline assignment: CDR1 MNHEY and CDR2 SMNVEV (reference sequence). The CDR3 here is CASSPRYRASYNEQFF. The CDR3 coding sequence is TGTGCCAGCAGTCCAAGGTACAGAGCCTCCTACAATGAGCAGTTCTTC.

CDR3: CASSTNRGSGYTF. Here the CDR3 DNA reads TGTGCCAGTAGTACCAACAGGGGGTCCGGCTACACCTTC. The chain combines TRBV19 with TRBJ1-2, with 8 nucleotides matching TRBD1. Germline V gene sequence: CDR1 LNHDA, CDR2 SQIVND (reference sequence). V dropped 4 bases and J dropped 8; count of bases not matched to a gene: 6. The CDR3 totals 13 residues. The full variable domain, in which reference TRBV19 and TRBJ1-2 provide the parts outside the CDR3, is DGGITQSPKYLFRKEGQNVTLSCEQNLNHDAMYWYRQDPGQGLRLIYYSQIVNDFQKGDIAEGYSVSREKKESFPLTVTSAQKNPTAFYLCASSTNRGSGYTFGSGTRLTVV.

V gene TRBV12-3 or TRBV12-4 combines with J gene TRBJ1-5; D may be TRBD1 (6 bases). Trimming stripped 6 bases from V and 5 bases from J, with 11 bases between. There are 13 residues in the CDR3. CDR3 DNA: TGTGCCAGCAGCTCTTCAGGGGATCAGCCCCAGCATTTT. Protein sequence: CASSSSGDQPQHF.

This clone was seen a handful of times. The rearrangement joins TRBV6-4 to TRBJ2-4, with D perhaps matching TRBD2 (5 bases). In germline, CDR1 is MRHNA, CDR2 SNTAGT. Trimming cost V 3 bases and J 6 bases, with 12 bases left between them. CDR3 size: 14 residues. CDR3 sequence (DNA): TGTGCCAGCAGTGAGCGGGCGGATGGAAACATTCAGTACTTC. It encodes CASSERADGNIQYF.

This clone has just a few counts. The chain is built from TRBV19 and TRBJ2-5; 8 nucleotides line up with TRBD1. CDR1 LNHDA and CDR2 SQIVND come from the germline V gene (reference sequence). J lost 1 base, V lost 6 bases, and 7 bases had no gene match. The CDR3 contains 15 residues. This CDR3 reads CASSVGQARQETQYF. The CDR3 DNA sequence: TGTGCCAGTAGCGTGGGACAGGCCCGCCAAGAGACCCAGTACTTC.

This chain connects TRBV24-1 to TRBJ2-3; 9 positions agree with TRBD2. CDR1 and CDR2 (germline): KGHDR, SFDVKD. CDR3 length equals 16 residues. V lost 6 bases to trimming and J lost 6 bases; unmatched junction nucleotides: 12. For the CDR3, the DNA is TGTGCCACCAGTCAGCGGGGGGACCCATGGGTTGATACGCAGTATTTT. Encoded protein: CATSQRGDPWVDTQYF.

DNA for the CDR3: TGTGCCAGTAGTATAGAGGGGCGAATGGGACAAGAGACCCAGTACTTC. Translation gives CASSIEGRMGQETQYF. The rearrangement uses TRBV19 and TRBJ2-5; D may be TRBD1 (5 bases). V was trimmed by 0 bases and J by 2 bases, leaving 13 bases between them. Germline V lookup: CDR1 LNHDA, CDR2 SQIVND (reference sequence). This CDR3 comprises 16 residues.

The chain couples TRBV5-1 to TRBJ1-5; TRBD1 matches at 9 bases. J lost 7 bases, V lost 0 bases, and 11 bases had no gene match. The CDR3 sequence is 17 residues long. Germline V gene data show CDR1 as SGHRS and CDR2 as YFSETQ. The CDR3 protein is CASSLGPGQGMGQPQHF. The CDR3, as DNA: TGCGCCAGCAGCTTGGGGCCGGGACAGGGCATGGGACAGCCCCAGCATTTT.

The chain carries TRBV28 and TRBJ1-1; tentatively, D is TRBD1 (5 bases). This CDR3 is built from 14 residues. Germline V gene sequence: CDR1 MDHEN, CDR2 SYDVKM. V was trimmed by 2 bases and J by 5 bases, leaving 12 bases between them. In nucleotides, the CDR3 is TGTGCCAGCAGTTTACCCAGGGCTGGTACTGAAGCTTTCTTT. Its protein product is CASSLPRAGTEAFF.

The chain is built from TRBV12-5 and TRBJ1-1; D gene uncertain. The ends were cut back, 7 bases at V and 8 bases at J, with 14 bases in the middle. CDR1 LGHNT and CDR2 FRNRAP come from the germline V gene. The CDR3 extends over 12 amino acids. This CDR3 reads CASAGLTPEAFF. CDR3 nucleotides: TGTGCTAGTGCGGGGTTAACCCCCGAAGCTTTCTTT.

This sequence joins TRBV6-5 and TRBJ1-3; 7 bases match TRBD1. Germline values: CDR1 MNHEY, CDR2 SVGAGI. With V trimmed by 6 bases and J by 8 bases, 13 bases remained unmatched. The CDR3 runs to 15 residues. CDR3 bases: TGTGCCAGCAGCCCGAGAGAGGGGGCCCGGGACACCATATATTTT. Protein sequence: CASSPREGARDTIYF.

This rearrangement joins TRBV5-6 to TRBJ2-5; 10 bases agree with TRBD2. This CDR3 region has 17 residues. Trimming removed 2 bases from V and 1 base from J; junction bases left unmatched: 8. Germline CDR1 reads SGHDT; CDR2 reads YYEEEE. For the CDR3, the DNA is TGTGCCAGCAGCTTAACCCGGACTAGCGGAAGCCAAGAGACCCAGTACTTC. Protein product: CASSLTRTSGSQETQYF.

The chain couples TRBV3-1 (or the pseudogene TRBV3-2) to TRBJ1-4; perhaps TRBD1 as D (5 bases). Trimming left V 3 bases short and J 4 bases short, with 15 bases between. The germline V gene encodes CDR1 LGHDT and CDR2 YNNKEL (reference sequence). This CDR3 comprises 16 residues. CDR3 DNA sequence: TGTGCCAGCAGCCACCCCGAACGGCAGGGTAATGAAAAACTGTTTTTT. Protein sequence: CASSHPERQGNEKLFF.

This rearrangement joins TRBV6-2 or TRBV6-3 to TRBJ1-5; a possible D gene is TRBD1 (6 bases). The CDR3 length is 16 residues. Germline values: CDR1 MNHEY, CDR2 SVGEGT. V was trimmed by 0 bases and J by 6 bases, leaving 15 bases between them. CDR3 nucleotides: TGTGCCAGCAGTTACTCGATACGGGGGGCGGGTCAGCCCCAGCATTTT. Its protein is CASSYSIRGAGQPQHF.

J is TRBJ1-3 and V is TRBV19, with D possibly being TRBD1 (6 bases). The length of the CDR3 is 15 residues. Germline CDR1 reads LNHDA; CDR2 reads SQIVND (reference sequence). The ends were cut back, 3 bases at V and 4 bases at J, with 13 bases in the middle. The DNA of the CDR3 is TGTGCCAGTAGTATGCAGGGGACCTTCGGAAACACCATATATTTT. Amino acid sequence: CASSMQGTFGNTIYF.

J is TRBJ1-1 and V is TRBV10-3; perhaps TRBD1 as D (5 bases). Germline assignment: CDR1 ENHRY and CDR2 SYGVKD. CDR3 length equals 14 residues. V was clipped by 7 bases and J by 4 bases, with 16 bases between them. DNA for the CDR3: TGTGCCATCAACCGGGAGGGAGGGGTCACTGAAGCTTTCTTT. This gives the protein CAINREGGVTEAFF.

Only one count was recorded for this clone. The chain uses TRBV7-9 and TRBJ1-1; D is perhaps TRBD1 (6 bases). Trimming shortened V by 4 bases and J by 2 bases, and 11 bases separated the two germline ends. Per the germline V gene, CDR1 is SEHNR and CDR2 is FQNEAQ (reference sequence). This CDR3 contains 14 residues. The CDR3 sequence: CASSSGARNTEAFF. The CDR3 DNA reads as TGTGCCAGCAGCTCAGGGGCCCGCAACACTGAAGCTTTCTTT.